Listed below are T cell receptor beta chains from one sample, sequenced in a study of cytomegalovirus exposure and HLA in healthy donors. Sequencing used immunoSEQ multiplex PCR; TCRdb keeps in-frame clones, though not all of them. Of approximately 130,000 clones listed, approximately 80% are singletons. Source material: PBMCs. The source is a man aged 18 to 30 in good health and CMV-seropositive. The CDR3 runs from the conserved cysteine through the conserved F or W. D genes are given only for firm matches. Where a row states a size, it is once, few, many or the class of an expanded clone; other rows omit it.

V gene: TRBV5-1; clone size: .; D gene: .; J gene: TRBJ2-2; CDR3 protein: CASSFEGGANTGELFF; CDR3 DNA: TGCGCCAGCAGCTTCGAGGGAGGAGCGAACACCGGGGAGCTGTTTTTT
V gene: TRBV18; clone size: .; D gene: .; J gene: TRBJ1-1; CDR3 protein: CASSPLKGGYTEAFF; CDR3 DNA: TGTGCCAGCTCACCTCTAAAGGGAGGATACACTGAAGCTTTCTTT
V gene: TRBV12-5; clone size: few; D gene: .; J gene: TRBJ1-1; CDR3 protein: CASGLVQSGDTEAFF; CDR3 DNA: TGTGCTAGTGGTTTGGTACAGTCAGGGGACACTGAAGCTTTCTTT
V gene: TRBV29-1; clone size: once; D gene: TRBD1; J gene: TRBJ1-2; CDR3 protein: CSVEGEPGGPGYGYTF; CDR3 DNA: TGCAGCGTTGAAGGTGAACCAGGGGGCCCAGGCTATGGCTACACCTTC
V gene: TRBV15; clone size: .; D gene: .; J gene: TRBJ1-2; CDR3 protein: CATSRDRSTIYGYTF; CDR3 DNA: TGTGCCACCAGCAGAGATCGCTCGACAATCTATGGCTACACCTTC
V gene: TRBV7-2; clone size: .; D gene: .; J gene: TRBJ2-2; CDR3 protein: CASSLAGVTGELFF; CDR3 DNA: TGTGCCAGCAGCTTAGCAGGGGTAACCGGGGAGCTGTTTTTT
V gene: TRBV30; clone size: .; D gene: .; J gene: TRBJ1-1; CDR3 protein: CACRRNTEAFF; CDR3 DNA: TGTGCCTGTCGTAGAAACACTGAAGCTTTCTTT
V gene: TRBV5-1; clone size: .; D gene: TRBD2; J gene: TRBJ2-3; CDR3 protein: CASIQGLAATDTQYF; CDR3 DNA: TGCGCCAGCATCCAGGGCCTAGCGGCCACAGATACGCAGTATTTT
V gene: TRBV30; clone size: .; D gene: .; J gene: TRBJ2-3; CDR3 protein: CAWSVAGPDTQYF; CDR3 DNA: TGTGCCTGGAGTGTCGCGGGGCCAGATACGCAGTATTTT
V gene: TRBV5-1; clone size: few; D gene: .; J gene: TRBJ2-7; CDR3 protein: CASSLLEEGPGAYEQYF; CDR3 DNA: TGCGCCAGCAGCTTGTTGGAGGAGGGTCCGGGGGCCTACGAGCAGTACTTC
V gene: TRBV4-1; clone size: .; D gene: TRBD2; J gene: TRBJ2-1; CDR3 protein: CASSQSGLAGRYNEQFF; CDR3 DNA: TGCGCCAGCAGCCAATCTGGACTAGCGGGGAGATACAATGAGCAGTTCTTC
V gene: TRBV13; clone size: .; D gene: TRBD1; J gene: TRBJ1-3; CDR3 protein: CASSLTGGWGNTIYF; CDR3 DNA: TGTGCCAGCAGCCTAACAGGGGGCTGGGGAAACACCATATATTTT